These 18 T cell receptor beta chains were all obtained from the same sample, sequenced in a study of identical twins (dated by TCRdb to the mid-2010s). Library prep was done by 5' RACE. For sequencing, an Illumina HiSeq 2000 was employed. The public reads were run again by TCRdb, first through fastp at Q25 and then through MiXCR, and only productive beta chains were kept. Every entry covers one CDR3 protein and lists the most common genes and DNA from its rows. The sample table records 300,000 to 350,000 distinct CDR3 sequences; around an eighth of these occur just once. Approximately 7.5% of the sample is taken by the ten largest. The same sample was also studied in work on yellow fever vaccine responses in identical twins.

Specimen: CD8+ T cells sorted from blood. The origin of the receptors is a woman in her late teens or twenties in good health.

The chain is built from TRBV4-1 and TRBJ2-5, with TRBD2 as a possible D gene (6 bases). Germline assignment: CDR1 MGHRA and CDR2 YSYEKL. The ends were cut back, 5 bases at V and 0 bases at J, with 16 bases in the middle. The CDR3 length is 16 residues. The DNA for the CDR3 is TGCGCCAGCAGCGCCCAGAGTGGAGGGTACCAAGAGACCCAGTACTTC. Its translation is CASSAQSGGYQETQYF.

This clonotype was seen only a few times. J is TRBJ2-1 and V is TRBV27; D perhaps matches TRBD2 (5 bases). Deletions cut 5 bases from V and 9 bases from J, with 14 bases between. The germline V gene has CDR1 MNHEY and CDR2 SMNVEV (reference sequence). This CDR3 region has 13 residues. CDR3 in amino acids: CASSPNGGGEQFF. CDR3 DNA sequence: TGTGCCAGCAGTCCCAATGGAGGTGGTGAGCAGTTCTTC.

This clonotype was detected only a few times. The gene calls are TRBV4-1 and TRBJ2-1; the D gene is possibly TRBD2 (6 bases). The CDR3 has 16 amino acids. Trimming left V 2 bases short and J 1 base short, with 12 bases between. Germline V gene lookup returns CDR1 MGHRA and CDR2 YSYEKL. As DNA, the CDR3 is TGCGCCAGCAGCCAATCGGGACTTGGTTCCTACAATGAGCAGTTCTTC. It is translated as CASSQSGLGSYNEQFF.

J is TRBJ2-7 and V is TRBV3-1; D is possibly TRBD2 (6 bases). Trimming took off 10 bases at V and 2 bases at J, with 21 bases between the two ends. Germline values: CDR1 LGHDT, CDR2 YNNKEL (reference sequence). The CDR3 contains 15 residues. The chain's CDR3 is CATCQRGVKPYEQYF. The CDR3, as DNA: TGTGCCACCTGCCAACGCGGGGTAAAACCCTACGAGCAGTACTTC.

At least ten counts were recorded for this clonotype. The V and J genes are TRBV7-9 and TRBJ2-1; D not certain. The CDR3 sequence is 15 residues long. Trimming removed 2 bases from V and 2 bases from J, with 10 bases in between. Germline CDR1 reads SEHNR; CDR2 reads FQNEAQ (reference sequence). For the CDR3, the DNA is TGTGCCAGCAGCTTAAGTGATACCGCCTACAATGAGCAGTTCTTC. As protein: CASSLSDTAYNEQFF.

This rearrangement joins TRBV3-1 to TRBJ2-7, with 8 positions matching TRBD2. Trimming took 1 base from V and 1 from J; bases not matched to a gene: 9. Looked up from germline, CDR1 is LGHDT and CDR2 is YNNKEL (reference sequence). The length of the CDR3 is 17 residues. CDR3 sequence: CASSQARGTRASYEQYF. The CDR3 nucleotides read TGTGCCAGCAGCCAAGCCCGAGGGACTAGAGCTTCCTACGAGCAGTACTTC.

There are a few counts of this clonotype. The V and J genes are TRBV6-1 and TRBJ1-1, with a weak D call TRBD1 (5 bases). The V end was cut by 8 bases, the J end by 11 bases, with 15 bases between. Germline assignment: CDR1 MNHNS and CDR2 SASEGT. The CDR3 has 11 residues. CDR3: CASDAGPEAFF. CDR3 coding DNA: TGTGCCAGCGACGCAGGGCCGGAGGCTTTCTTT.

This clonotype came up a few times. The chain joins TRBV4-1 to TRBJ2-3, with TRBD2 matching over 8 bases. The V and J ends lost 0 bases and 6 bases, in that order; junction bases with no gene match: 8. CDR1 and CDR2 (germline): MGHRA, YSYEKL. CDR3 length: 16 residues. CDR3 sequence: CASSQETGGPWDTQYF. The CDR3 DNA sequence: TGCGCCAGCAGCCAAGAAACGGGGGGGCCGTGGGATACGCAGTATTTT.

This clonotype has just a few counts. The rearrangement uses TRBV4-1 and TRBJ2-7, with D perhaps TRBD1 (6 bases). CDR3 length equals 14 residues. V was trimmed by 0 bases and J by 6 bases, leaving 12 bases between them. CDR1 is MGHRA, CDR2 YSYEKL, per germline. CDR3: CASSQEYTGSEQYF. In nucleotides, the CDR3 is TGCGCCAGCAGCCAAGAGTATACAGGGAGCGAGCAGTACTTC.

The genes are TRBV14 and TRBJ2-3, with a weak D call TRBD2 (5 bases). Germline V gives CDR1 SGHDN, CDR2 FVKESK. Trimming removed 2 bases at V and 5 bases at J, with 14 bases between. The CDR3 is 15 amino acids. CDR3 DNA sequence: TGTGCCAGCAGCCAAACCTCCGGCCGGGGAGATACGCAGTATTTT. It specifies CASSQTSGRGDTQYF.

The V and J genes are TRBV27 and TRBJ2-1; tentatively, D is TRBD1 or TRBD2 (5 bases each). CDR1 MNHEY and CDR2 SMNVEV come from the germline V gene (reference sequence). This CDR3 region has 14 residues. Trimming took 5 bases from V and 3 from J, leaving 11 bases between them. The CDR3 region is CASSPWDGYNEQFF. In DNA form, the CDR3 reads TGTGCCAGCAGTCCCTGGGACGGCTACAATGAGCAGTTCTTC.

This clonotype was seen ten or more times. The CDR3 DNA reads TGTGCCAGCAGCCCCGGATCGGGGGAGTTTATCACTGAAGCTTTCTTT. Translated, it gives CASSPGSGEFITEAFF. The chain combines TRBV3-1 with TRBJ1-1; weak D call: TRBD1 (5 bases). The V gene's germline CDR1 is LGHDT and CDR2 YNNKEL (reference sequence). The CDR3 spans 16 residues. The germline V and J ends were trimmed by 4 bases and 4 bases, with 19 bases remaining between them.

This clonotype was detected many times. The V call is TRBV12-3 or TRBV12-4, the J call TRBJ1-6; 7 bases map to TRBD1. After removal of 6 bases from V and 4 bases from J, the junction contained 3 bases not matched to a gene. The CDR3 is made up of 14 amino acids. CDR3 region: CASRGQQYNSPLHF. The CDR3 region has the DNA TGTGCCAGCAGGGGACAGCAGTATAATTCACCCCTCCACTTT.

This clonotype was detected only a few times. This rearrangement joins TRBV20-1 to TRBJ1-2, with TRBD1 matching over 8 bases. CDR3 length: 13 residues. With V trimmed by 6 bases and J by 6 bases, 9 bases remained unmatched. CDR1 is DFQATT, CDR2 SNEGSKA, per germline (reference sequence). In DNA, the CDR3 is TGCAGTGCGACAACCACAGGGGGGGATGGCTACACCTTC. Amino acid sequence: CSATTTGGDGYTF.

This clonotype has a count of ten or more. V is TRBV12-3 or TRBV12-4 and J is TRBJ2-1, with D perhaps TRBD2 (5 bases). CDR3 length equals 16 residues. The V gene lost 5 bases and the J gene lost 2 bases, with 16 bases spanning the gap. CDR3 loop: CASSVPPMGAYNEQFF. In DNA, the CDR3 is TGTGCCAGCAGTGTCCCCCCTATGGGAGCCTACAATGAGCAGTTCTTC.

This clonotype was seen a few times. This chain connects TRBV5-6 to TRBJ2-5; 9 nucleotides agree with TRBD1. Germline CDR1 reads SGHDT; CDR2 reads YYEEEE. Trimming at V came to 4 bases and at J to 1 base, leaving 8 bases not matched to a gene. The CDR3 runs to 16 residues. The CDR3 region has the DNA TGTGCCAGCAGCCATGACAGGGGGTCCATCCAAGAGACCCAGTACTTC. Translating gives CASSHDRGSIQETQYF.

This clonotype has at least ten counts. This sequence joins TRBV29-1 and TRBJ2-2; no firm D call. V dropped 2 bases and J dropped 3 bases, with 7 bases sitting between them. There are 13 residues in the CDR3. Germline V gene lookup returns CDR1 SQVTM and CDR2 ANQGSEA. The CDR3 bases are TGCAGCGTTGAAAGGACGGACACCGGGGAGCTGTTTTTT. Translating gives CSVERTDTGELFF.

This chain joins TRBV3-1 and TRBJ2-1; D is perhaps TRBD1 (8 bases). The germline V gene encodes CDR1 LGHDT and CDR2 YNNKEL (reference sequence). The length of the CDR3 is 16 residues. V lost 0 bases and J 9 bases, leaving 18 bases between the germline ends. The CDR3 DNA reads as TGTGCCAGCAGCCAAGATTACAGGGGGAGGGTCATTGAGCAGTTCTTC. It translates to CASSQDYRGRVIEQFF.